These 30 T cell receptor beta chains originate from one sample sequenced in a study of blood T cell repertoires in COVID-19. Measured with immunoSEQ multiplex PCR; TCRdb has only the in-frame clones, and not every one. Of approximately 210,000 clones in the sample, approximately 90% were seen once. The sample consisted of PBMCs or T cells enriched from blood (not recorded which). The receptors come from a woman aged 25-40 years who had recovered from COVID-19.

The gene calls are TRBV19 and TRBJ2-1; possibly TRBD2 for D (5 bases). The V end lost 3 bases, the J end lost 7 bases, and 16 bases lay between the germline ends. Germline-derived CDR1 and CDR2 are LNHDA and SQIVND (reference sequence). The CDR3 loop spans 15 amino acids. The CDR3 loop is CASSIGGARINEQFF. In DNA form, the CDR3 reads TGTGCCAGTAGTATTGGAGGTGCGAGGATTAATGAGCAGTTCTTC.

The chain joins TRBV5-4 to TRBJ1-3; TRBD1 matches at 8 bases. Germline V gene lookup returns CDR1 SGHNT and CDR2 YYREEE (reference sequence). The junction had 9 bases not matched to a gene; V was cut back by 4 bases and J by 3 bases. This CDR3 region has 16 residues. As DNA, the CDR3 is TGTGCCAGCAGCCTCGACCTACAGGGGGATGGAAACACCATATATTTT. Its translation is CASSLDLQGDGNTIYF.

This clone came up a few times. V is TRBV6-6 and J is TRBJ2-3; 11 bases map to TRBD2. The CDR3 runs 18 residues. Germline V gives CDR1 MNHNY, CDR2 SVGAGI (reference sequence). J gave up 3 bases and V 5 bases, and 13 bases lay outside the gene matches. The CDR3: CASSQTPTSGTITDTQYF. In DNA, the CDR3 is TGTGCCAGCAGTCAAACCCCGACTAGCGGGACTATAACAGATACGCAGTATTTT.

This rearrangement joins TRBV20-1 to TRBJ1-2; 8 positions match TRBD1. Germline assignment: CDR1 DFQATT and CDR2 SNEGSKA (reference sequence). There are 11 residues in the CDR3. The CDR3 DNA reads TGCAGCGGACGTACAGGGGGTGGCTACACCTTC. Amino acids: CSGRTGGGYTF.

This chain uses TRBV4-1 with TRBJ1-2; weak D call: TRBD1 (5 bases). V lost 2 bases, J lost 4 bases, and 17 bases lay in between. Germline V gene sequence: CDR1 MGHRA, CDR2 YSYEKL. This CDR3 has 16 residues. CDR3 sequence reads: CASSQNGDSPLYGYTF. The CDR3, as DNA: TGCGCCAGCAGCCAAAACGGAGACAGCCCCCTCTATGGCTACACCTTC.

This chain links TRBV19 with TRBJ2-2; 9 nucleotides agree with TRBD1. Germline CDR1 is LNHDA and CDR2 is SQIVND (reference sequence). Trimming took 8 bases from V and 5 from J; bases not matched to a gene: 12. This CDR3 has 16 residues. CDR3 protein: CASYPSGTGWTGELFF. CDR3 nucleotide sequence: TGTGCCAGTTATCCATCCGGGACAGGGTGGACCGGGGAGCTGTTTTTT.

The chain employs TRBV27 and TRBJ1-1; tentative D call: TRBD1 (5 bases). The germline CDR1 and CDR2 sequences are MNHEY and SMNVEV (reference sequence). This CDR3 spans 17 amino acids. Trimming took 2 bases from V and 1 from J, leaving 17 bases between them. This chain's CDR3 is CASSLGGTRGWNTEAFF. CDR3 sequence (DNA): TGTGCCAGCAGTTTAGGGGGGACCAGAGGTTGGAACACTGAAGCTTTCTTT.

The chain joins TRBV25-1 to TRBJ2-5, with 7 bases that match TRBD1. J was trimmed by 4 bases and V by 2 bases; bases with no gene match: 7. CDR1 is MGHDK, CDR2 SYGVNS, per germline. CDR3 length equals 15 residues. CDR3 region: CASSENRGLGETQYF. The CDR3 region has the DNA TGTGCCAGCAGTGAAAACAGGGGCTTGGGAGAGACCCAGTACTTC.

This clone has just a few counts. The chain is built from TRBV18 and TRBJ1-1; the match to TRBD1 covers 7 bases. V lost 5 bases and J lost 2; bases outside the gene matches: 5. The CDR3 runs to 14 residues. From germline, CDR1 is KGHSH and CDR2 LQKENI. For the CDR3, the DNA is TGTGCCAGCTCAATGTGGGACAGTAACACTGAAGCTTTCTTT. Its translation: CASSMWDSNTEAFF. Together with reference TRBV18 and TRBJ1-1, the CDR3 gives the full variable domain: NAGVMQNPRHLVRRRGQEARLRCSPMKGHSHVYWYRQLPEEGLKFMVYLQKENIIDESGMPKERFSAEFPKEGPSILRIQQVVRGDSAAYFCASSMWDSNTEAFFGQGTRLTVV.

The J gene is TRBJ1-2, the V gene TRBV19, with 7 bases lining up with TRBD1. V trimming: 5 bases; J trimming: 2 bases; junction bases outside the gene matches: 5. The CDR3 consists of 14 residues. CDR1 and CDR2 from the germline V gene are LNHDA and SQIVND (reference sequence). This chain's CDR3 is CASSAGTANYGYTF. The CDR3 DNA reads TGTGCCAGTAGTGCTGGGACAGCAAACTATGGCTACACCTTC.

This sequence joins TRBV6-5 and TRBJ1-2; D unresolved. The germline V gene encodes CDR1 MNHEY and CDR2 SVGAGI. Trimming took off 6 bases at V and 4 bases at J, with 3 bases between the two ends. The CDR3 loop spans 10 amino acids. In DNA form, the CDR3 reads TGTGCCAGCAGCATCTATGGCTACACCTTC. This encodes CASSIYGYTF.

Sample share makes this clone medium-sized. The V gene is TRBV19, the J gene TRBJ1-2; 7 bases match TRBD1. The CDR3 is made up of 16 amino acids. The V and J ends lost 5 bases and 0 bases, in that order; junction bases with no gene match: 9. The germline V gene has CDR1 LNHDA and CDR2 SQIVND (reference sequence). CDR3 sequence: CASSFTWTGTNYGYTF. The CDR3 DNA follows: TGTGCCAGTAGTTTCACCTGGACAGGCACTAACTATGGCTACACCTTC.

The count of this clone is one. The genes are TRBV5-4 and TRBJ2-5, with D perhaps TRBD2 (5 bases). V was trimmed by 3 bases and J by 1 base, leaving 7 bases between them. Germline CDR1 is SGHNT and CDR2 is YYREEE (reference sequence). The CDR3 sequence is 13 residues long. The CDR3 region is CASSSGGQETQYF. In DNA form, the CDR3 reads TGTGCCAGCAGCTCCGGAGGCCAAGAGACCCAGTACTTC.

This clone was detected a few times. The V and J genes are TRBV11-2 and TRBJ1-3, with D unclear. Germline CDR1 and CDR2: SGHAT and FQNNGV. This CDR3 is 15 amino acids long. Trimming left V 3 bases short and J 4 bases short, with 13 bases between. The CDR3 DNA follows: TGTGCCAGCAGCTTGGACCCCGGGAAAGGAAACACCATATATTTT. It specifies CASSLDPGKGNTIYF.

The chain couples TRBV24-1 to TRBJ2-2, with 12 positions matching TRBD2. Germline V gene lookup returns CDR1 KGHDR and CDR2 SFDVKD. V was clipped by 0 bases and J by 3 bases; unmatched bases: 1. This CDR3 spans 17 amino acids. The CDR3: CATSDLTSGRYTGELFF. The CDR3 DNA reads TGTGCCACCAGTGATTTGACTAGCGGGAGGTACACCGGGGAGCTGTTTTTT.

The gene calls are TRBV11-2 and TRBJ1-4; D remains ambiguous. The germline CDR1 and CDR2 sequences are SGHAT and FQNNGV. V lost 2 bases and J 5 bases, leaving 12 bases between the germline ends. CDR3 size: 15 residues. In DNA, the CDR3 is TGTGCCAGCAGCTTATCGGGGTTCCAAAATGAAAAACTGTTTTTT. It codes for CASSLSGFQNEKLFF.

This clone was observed a handful of times. This chain connects TRBV6-5 to TRBJ2-2; possible D gene TRBD2, 6 bases. CDR3 size: 15 residues. Germline lookup yields CDR1 MNHEY and CDR2 SVGAGI. The ends were cut back, 5 bases at V and 1 base at J, with 11 bases in the middle. In DNA form, the CDR3 reads TGTGCCAGCAGTCGCGGGACGGTGAACACCGGGGAGCTGTTTTTT. Its translation: CASSRGTVNTGELFF.

The table lists this clone with a count of one. This chain's CDR3 is CAWSMQEVRSNYGYTF. CDR3 coding DNA: TGTGCCTGGAGTATGCAGGAAGTCAGATCTAACTATGGCTACACCTTC. The chain uses TRBV30 and TRBJ1-2, with no clear D. CDR3 length equals 16 residues. In germline, CDR1 is GTSNPN, CDR2 SVGIG (reference sequence). Between the trimmed V and J ends, which lost 2 bases and 0 bases, there was a span of 16 bases.

The chain combines TRBV20-1 with TRBJ2-3; D unresolved. This CDR3 has 14 residues. V was pared by 3 bases and J by 2 bases, with 12 bases between. Germline lookup yields CDR1 DFQATT and CDR2 SNEGSKA (reference sequence). CDR3 protein: CSASPDADTDTQYF. The CDR3, as DNA: TGCAGTGCTAGTCCCGACGCGGACACAGATACGCAGTATTTT.

This chain links TRBV6-5 with TRBJ2-7; 12 nucleotides agree with TRBD2. The ends lost 6 bases at V and 3 bases at J; junction bases unmatched: 3. Germline values: CDR1 MNHEY, CDR2 SVGAGI. The CDR3 extends over 14 amino acids. The CDR3 bases are TGTGCCAGCAGGTCGACTAGCGGGGGCTACGAGCAGTACTTC. The encoded protein is CASRSTSGGYEQYF.

The CDR3 loop reads CASRTNYGYTF. The CDR3 bases are TGTGCCTCCCGTACTAACTATGGCTACACCTTC. The rearrangement links TRBV28 to TRBJ1-2, with unresolved D. This CDR3 contains 11 residues. CDR1 MDHEN and CDR2 SYDVKM come from the germline V gene. Deletions cut 11 bases from V and 0 bases from J, with 7 bases between.

The rearrangement links TRBV29-1 to TRBJ2-7; 7 bases agree with TRBD1. Trimming removed 4 bases from V and 2 bases from J; junction bases left unmatched: 5. Germline V gene data show CDR1 as SQVTM and CDR2 as ANQGSEA. The CDR3 sequence is 13 residues long. This CDR3 is CSVGQGTTYEQYF. CDR3 DNA: TGCAGCGTTGGACAGGGCACGACCTACGAGCAGTACTTC.

This clone occurred many times. The chain recombines TRBV5-1 with TRBJ1-2; 7 bases are shared with TRBD1. The CDR3 sequence is 13 residues long. J gave up 8 bases and V 0 bases, and 4 bases lay outside the gene matches. The germline V gene encodes CDR1 SGHRS and CDR2 YFSETQ. This CDR3 is CASSLGGTEGYTF. CDR3 coding DNA: TGCGCCAGCAGCTTGGGTGGGACAGAAGGCTACACCTTC.

This clone has a single count. The chain couples TRBV5-4 to TRBJ1-4; D is perhaps TRBD1 (6 bases). CDR3 size: 13 residues. V was clipped by 2 bases and J by 10 bases, with 12 bases between them. Germline values: CDR1 SGHNT, CDR2 YYREEE (reference sequence). The DNA of the CDR3 is TGTGCCAGCAGCTTTTCAGGGGAGGGAAAACTGTTTTTT. This sequence encodes CASSFSGEGKLFF.

In nucleotides, the CDR3 is TGTGCCAGTAGTCCCCAACCAGGGGATGAGCAGTTCTTC. It encodes CASSPQPGDEQFF. The rearrangement links TRBV19 to TRBJ2-1, with D tentatively TRBD1 (6 bases). CDR1 is LNHDA and CDR2 is SQIVND in the germline V gene (reference sequence). The CDR3 has 13 amino acids. V lost 5 bases, J lost 8 bases, and 13 bases lay in between.

This clone came up once. V is TRBV6-5 and J is TRBJ1-2, with D perhaps TRBD1 (6 bases). Trimming took off 5 bases at V and 6 bases at J, with 13 bases between the two ends. Germline lookup yields CDR1 MNHEY and CDR2 SVGAGI. The CDR3 has 13 residues. The chain's CDR3 is CASSLRDKHGYTF. CDR3 DNA: TGTGCCAGCAGTCTCCGGGACAAGCATGGCTACACCTTC.

The chain recombines TRBV7-2 with TRBJ2-7; the D is unclear. With 6 bases removed from V and 2 bases from J, the gap between germline ends came to 5 bases. This CDR3 spans 11 amino acids. Looked up from germline, CDR1 is SGHTA and CDR2 is FQGNSA. Here the CDR3 DNA reads TGTGCCAGCAGTCCCACCTACGAGCAGTACTTC. Its protein is CASSPTYEQYF. Looking up the rest from reference TRBV7-2 and TRBJ2-7 gives the full variable domain: GAGVSQSPSNKVTEKGKDVELRCDPISGHTALYWYRQSLGQGLEFLIYFQGNSAPDKSGLPSDRFSAERTGGSVSTLTIQRTQQEDSAVYLCASSPTYEQYFGPGTRLTVT.

V and J are TRBV10-3 and TRBJ1-5; TRBD1 matches at 8 bases. Germline trimming cut 0 bases from V and 8 bases from J; bases unmatched to any gene: 9. The CDR3 length is 16 residues. The germline V gene encodes CDR1 ENHRY and CDR2 SYGVKD. As DNA, the CDR3 is TGTGCCATCAGTGAGTCGAGACAGGGGAGCGGTGAGCCCCAGCATTTT. Protein product: CAISESRQGSGEPQHF.

This clone was detected once. The J gene is TRBJ2-2, the V gene TRBV20-1; 9 bases fit TRBD2. The V segment lost 3 bases and the J segment 0 bases; nucleotides outside the gene matches: 8. Germline V CDR1 and CDR2: DFQATT, SNEGSKA (reference sequence). This CDR3 is 17 amino acids long. CDR3 region: CSASPWPSGTNTGELFF. In nucleotides, the CDR3 is TGCAGTGCTAGTCCCTGGCCTAGCGGGACGAACACCGGGGAGCTGTTTTTT.

In its sample, this clone was seen a few times. This rearrangement joins TRBV30 to TRBJ1-1; a possible D gene is TRBD1 (6 bases). Germline V lookup: CDR1 GTSNPN, CDR2 SVGIG (reference sequence). V was shortened by 4 bases and J by 0 bases, with 9 bases between the two germline ends. The CDR3 runs to 13 residues. CDR3 amino acids: CAWNRVMNTEAFF. The CDR3 coding sequence is TGTGCCTGGAACAGGGTAATGAACACTGAAGCTTTCTTT.